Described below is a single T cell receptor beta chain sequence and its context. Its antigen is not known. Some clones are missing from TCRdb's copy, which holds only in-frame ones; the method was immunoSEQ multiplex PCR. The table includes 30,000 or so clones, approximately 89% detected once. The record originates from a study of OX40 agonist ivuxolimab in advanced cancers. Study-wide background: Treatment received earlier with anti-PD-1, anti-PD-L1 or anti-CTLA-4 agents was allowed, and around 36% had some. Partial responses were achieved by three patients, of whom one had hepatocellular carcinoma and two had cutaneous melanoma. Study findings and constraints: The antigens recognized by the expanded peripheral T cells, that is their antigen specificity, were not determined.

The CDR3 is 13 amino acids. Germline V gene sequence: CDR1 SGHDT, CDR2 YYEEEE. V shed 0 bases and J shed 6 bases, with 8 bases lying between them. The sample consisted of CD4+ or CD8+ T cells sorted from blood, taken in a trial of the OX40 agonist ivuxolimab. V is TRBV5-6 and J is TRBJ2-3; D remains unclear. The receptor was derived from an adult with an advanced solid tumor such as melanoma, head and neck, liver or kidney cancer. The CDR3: CASSLGRSDTQYF. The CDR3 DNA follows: TGTGCCAGCAGCTTGGGTCGGTCGGATACGCAGTATTTT.